This TCR beta chain was recorded in a study of graft-versus-host responses after intestinal transplantation. On the study more broadly: After anti-thymocyte globulin induction, recipients took tacrolimus and steroids for approximately three years.

Findings and caveats of the study: Peak circulating GvH clone levels were associated with early post-transplant HvG declines. Detected in recipient marrow were GvH clones, some of which were first observed in ileum or blood.

As regards this clone: What it recognizes is unknown.

The ends lost 3 bases at V and 2 bases at J; junction bases unmatched: 10. This CDR3 is built from 16 residues. The germline V gene encodes CDR1 MDHEN and CDR2 SYDVKM. Clones were read by immunoSEQ multiplex PCR, and TCRdb kept only the in-frame ones, dropping some. The data hold some 40,000 clones, with about 93% observed a single time. The material sequenced was unstimulated CD8+ T cells sorted from spleen or lymph node cells, taken before transplant. The chain has TRBV28 and TRBJ2-7, with 7 bases fitting TRBD2. This TCR came from a human donor who was the organ donor for an intestinal transplant. The CDR3 sequence: CASSFGSREIPYEQYF. The CDR3 DNA sequence: TGTGCCAGCAGTTTCGGTTCGCGGGAGATCCCCTACGAGCAGTACTTC.